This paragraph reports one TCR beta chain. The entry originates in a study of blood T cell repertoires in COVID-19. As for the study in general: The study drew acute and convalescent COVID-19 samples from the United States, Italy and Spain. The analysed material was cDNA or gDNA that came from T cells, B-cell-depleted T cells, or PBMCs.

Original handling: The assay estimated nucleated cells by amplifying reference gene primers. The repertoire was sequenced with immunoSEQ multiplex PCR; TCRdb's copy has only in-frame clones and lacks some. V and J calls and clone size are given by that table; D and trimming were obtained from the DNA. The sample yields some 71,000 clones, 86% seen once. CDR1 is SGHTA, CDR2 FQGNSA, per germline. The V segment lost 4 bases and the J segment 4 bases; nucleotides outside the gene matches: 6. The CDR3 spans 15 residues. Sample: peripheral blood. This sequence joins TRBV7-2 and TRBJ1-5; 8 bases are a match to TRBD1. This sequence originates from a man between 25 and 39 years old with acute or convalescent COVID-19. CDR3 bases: TGTGCCAGCAGCTCGGAGACAGGGGTAAATCAGCCCCAGCATTTT. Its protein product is CASSSETGVNQPQHF. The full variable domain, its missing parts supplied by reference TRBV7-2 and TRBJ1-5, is GAGVSQSPSNKVTEKGKDVELRCDPISGHTALYWYRQSLGQGLEFLIYFQGNSAPDKSGLPSDRFSAERTGGSVSTLTIQRTQQEDSAVYLCASSSETGVNQPQHFGDGTRLSIL.